The present entry profiles one TCR beta chain with its context. Its target is not known. These data are taken from a study of T cells after yellow fever vaccination. Making TCR cDNA involved 5'RACE template switching, which added UMIs and a universal primer site. TCRdb re-called the 5' RACE reads with MiXCR, one entry per CDR3 protein. Among 150,000 to 200,000 distinct CDR3 sequences, around 7.3% were seen once, and the ten largest hold about 2.5%. Findings of the study overall: Post-booster repertoires again held most primary-vaccination clones (roughly 95% CD4, about 88% CD8). Among all clonotypes, a small share was observed in both CD4 and CD8 compartments.

Trimming removed 7 bases from V and 9 bases from J; junction bases left unmatched: 11. CDR3 length: 14 amino acids. Germline V gene sequence: CDR1 MNHEY, CDR2 SVGAGI. The receptor comes from a man between 18 and 35 years old who received the YFV17D yellow fever vaccine. Here the sequenced sample was CD4+ T cells sorted from PBMCs, taken 4 to 6 days after the first yellow fever vaccination. This chain links TRBV6-5 with TRBJ2-1, with 8 bases lining up with TRBD2. The CDR3 nucleotides are TGTGCCAGCATTTCGGGGGGGCCCGGAGGTGAGCAGTTCTTC. Encoded protein: CASISGGPGGEQFF.